Below are 22 T cell receptor beta chains sequenced from a single sample in a study of blood T cell repertoires in COVID-19. Repertoires were generated with immunoSEQ multiplex PCR, while TCRdb's copy carries only in-frame clones and drops some. The sample carries 140,000 or so clones, 87% recorded once. The sample consisted of peripheral blood. The receptors originated from a woman in her forties or fifties with active or convalescent COVID-19.

The chain has TRBV6-5 and TRBJ2-1; no definite D call. V was trimmed by 1 base and J by 0 bases, leaving 4 bases between them. The germline V gene has CDR1 MNHEY and CDR2 SVGAGI. The length of the CDR3 is 14 residues. The CDR3 region has the DNA TGTGCCAGCAGTTACTGGAGCTCCTACAATGAGCAGTTCTTC. It codes for CASSYWSSYNEQFF.

The chain uses TRBV4-2 and TRBJ1-5, with 9 bases aligning to TRBD1. The CDR3 is 15 amino acids. Looked up from germline, CDR1 is LGHNA and CDR2 is YNFKEQ. V lost 0 bases and J lost 7; bases outside the gene matches: 4. In DNA, the CDR3 is TGTGCCAGCAGCCAAGATTGGGACAGGGTACAGCCCCAGCATTTT. This gives the protein CASSQDWDRVQPQHF.

The rearrangement links TRBV7-2 to TRBJ1-3, with D possibly matching TRBD1 (5 bases). CDR3 length: 16 amino acids. Trimming pared 2 bases from V and 2 bases from J, leaving 13 bases between. From germline, CDR1 is SGHTA and CDR2 FQGNSA. CDR3 sequence (DNA): TGTGCCAGCAGCTTACATTTCAGGGATACTGGAAACACCATATATTTT. As protein: CASSLHFRDTGNTIYF.

The chain employs TRBV27 and TRBJ2-5; D is perhaps TRBD2 (7 bases). The germline V gene has CDR1 MNHEY and CDR2 SMNVEV (reference sequence). Deletions cut 6 bases from V and 2 bases from J, with 16 bases between. The CDR3 extends over 15 amino acids. CDR3 protein: CASRAAGGRQETQYF. Here the CDR3 DNA reads TGTGCCAGCAGGGCCGCCGGGGGGCGTCAAGAGACCCAGTACTTC.

This sequence joins TRBV7-2 and TRBJ2-7; 7 bases line up with TRBD1. CDR1 is SGHTA, CDR2 FQGNSA, per germline. V lost 5 bases to trimming and J lost 5 bases; unmatched junction nucleotides: 6. The CDR3 is 13 residues long. CDR3 region: CASSVGTVNEQYF. DNA for the CDR3: TGTGCCAGCAGCGTAGGGACAGTCAACGAGCAGTACTTC.

Remarks on this clone: Other DNA sequences in the same sample also yield this CDR3. The rearrangement links TRBV5-1 to TRBJ2-5, with 8 bases matching TRBD1. The CDR3 length is 14 residues. In germline, CDR1 is SGHRS, CDR2 YFSETQ. V was clipped by 0 bases and J by 5 bases; unmatched bases: 3. The CDR3 here is CASSLGRGQETQYF. For the CDR3, the DNA is TGCGCCAGCAGCTTGGGCAGGGGGCAGGAGACCCAGTACTTC.

The V gene is TRBV9, the J gene TRBJ2-7, with unresolved D. The CDR3 runs 14 residues. V lost 0 bases, J lost 0 bases, and 7 bases lay in between. In germline, CDR1 is SGDLS, CDR2 YYNGEE. CDR3 DNA sequence: TGTGCCAGCAGCGTAGGTAGGAGCTCCTACGAGCAGTACTTC. It is translated as CASSVGRSSYEQYF.

The rearrangement joins TRBV28 to TRBJ2-7; 7 nucleotides match TRBD1. The J segment lost 0 bases and the V segment lost 6 bases, leaving 8 bases of the junction unmatched. This CDR3 spans 15 amino acids. Germline V gives CDR1 MDHEN, CDR2 SYDVKM. DNA for the CDR3: TGTGCCAGCAGACCGAGACAGGGTATCTCCTACGAGCAGTACTTC. Protein sequence: CASRPRQGISYEQYF.

The chain links TRBV27 to TRBJ2-1, with D perhaps TRBD2 (5 bases). The CDR3 sequence is 14 residues long. V was clipped by 2 bases and J by 0 bases, with 5 bases between them. The germline gives CDR1 MNHEY, CDR2 SMNVEV (reference sequence). CDR3 sequence: CASSLGSSYNEQFF. DNA of the CDR3: TGTGCCAGCAGTTTAGGGAGCTCCTACAATGAGCAGTTCTTC.

The chain carries TRBV3-1 (or the pseudogene TRBV3-2) and TRBJ2-3; no clear D. V was shortened by 0 bases and J by 0 bases, with 10 bases between the two germline ends. The germline gives CDR1 LGHDT, CDR2 YNNKEL (reference sequence). The CDR3 extends over 16 amino acids. CDR3: CASSQEGDPSTDTQYF. CDR3 sequence (DNA): TGTGCCAGCAGCCAAGAAGGAGATCCTAGCACAGATACGCAGTATTTT.

The chain recombines TRBV12-3 or TRBV12-4 with TRBJ2-7, with D unresolved. Trimming cost V 5 bases and J 7 bases, with 9 bases left between them. The CDR3 contains 11 residues. This chain's CDR3 is CASSPAREQYF. The CDR3 nucleotides are TGTGCCAGCAGTCCAGCGAGGGAGCAGTACTTC.

The CDR3 reads CASSLGLAGSQWGETQYF. CDR3 DNA sequence: TGCGCCAGCAGCTTGGGACTAGCGGGGTCCCAATGGGGAGAGACCCAGTACTTC. This chain connects TRBV5-1 to TRBJ2-5, with 11 bases lining up with TRBD2. The CDR3 totals 18 residues. CDR1 is SGHRS and CDR2 is YFSETQ in the germline V gene. V was pared by 0 bases and J by 4 bases, with 11 bases of the junction left unmatched.

The chain joins TRBV7-8 to TRBJ2-1, with 9 bases identical to TRBD2. J gave up 8 bases and V 4 bases, and 12 bases lay outside the gene matches. The CDR3 length is 16 residues. Per germline, CDR1 SGHVS and CDR2 FQNEAQ. The CDR3 loop reads CASSSILAGAGYEQFF. The CDR3, as DNA: TGTGCCAGCAGCTCGATACTAGCGGGTGCCGGTTATGAGCAGTTCTTC.

The chain uses TRBV7-6 and TRBJ2-5, with TRBD2 identical over 11 bases. CDR1 and CDR2 (germline): SGHVS, FNYEAQ. The CDR3 is made up of 19 amino acids. J lost 0 bases, V lost 1 base, and 10 bases had no gene match. The CDR3, as DNA: TGTGCCAGCAGCTTAGTCCCCACTACTAGCGGGGGACACCAAGAGACCCAGTACTTC. It encodes CASSLVPTTSGGHQETQYF.

The chain links TRBV5-4 to TRBJ2-5; 7 bases agree with TRBD1. Trimming cost V 2 bases and J 3 bases; bases outside gene matches: 7. The length of the CDR3 is 15 residues. Germline V lookup: CDR1 SGHNT, CDR2 YYREEE (reference sequence). The CDR3 nucleotides read TGTGCCAGCAGCTTCAAAGGGGGCTCGGAAGAGACCCAGTACTTC. This gives the protein CASSFKGGSEETQYF. The full variable domain, with the rest looked up from reference TRBV5-4 and TRBJ2-5, is ETGVTQSPTHLIKTRGQQVTLRCSSQSGHNTVSWYQQALGQGPQFIFQYYREEENGRGNFPPRFSGLQFPNYSSELNVNALELDDSALYLCASSFKGGSEETQYFGPGTRLLVL.

CDR3 region: CAIMQGWNTEAFF. The CDR3, as DNA: TGTGCCATCATGCAGGGGTGGAACACTGAAGCTTTCTTT. This chain connects TRBV10-3 to TRBJ1-1; the D gene is possibly TRBD1 (6 bases). Germline-derived CDR1 and CDR2 are ENHRY and SYGVKD. The CDR3 has 13 amino acids. V shed 7 bases and J shed 1 base, with 10 bases lying between them.

The CDR3 nucleotides read TGTGCCAGCAGTCCTGACTACGCGGATAATGAAAAACTGTTTTTT. This sequence encodes CASSPDYADNEKLFF. V gene TRBV28 combines with J gene TRBJ1-4; D not certain. Germline V CDR1 and CDR2: MDHEN, SYDVKM. The CDR3 is made up of 15 amino acids. The V end lost 5 bases, the J end lost 4 bases, and 14 bases lay between the germline ends.

The genes are TRBV27 and TRBJ1-6, with D possibly TRBD1 on 5 matching bases. Looked up from germline, CDR1 is MNHEY and CDR2 is SMNVEV (reference sequence). The V end was cut by 6 bases, the J end by 9 bases, with 12 bases between. This CDR3 contains 13 residues. The CDR3 here is CASRQDAISPLHF. The CDR3 DNA sequence: TGTGCCAGCAGACAGGACGCGATTTCACCCCTCCACTTT.

This sequence joins TRBV5-4 and TRBJ1-2, with 12 bases identical to TRBD1. J was trimmed by 2 bases and V by 3 bases; bases with no gene match: 5. CDR3 length: 16 amino acids. Germline assignment: CDR1 SGHNT and CDR2 YYREEE (reference sequence). CDR3 bases: TGTGCCAGCAGCTCGGGACAGGGGGCGGTCAACTATGGCTACACCTTC. Translated: CASSSGQGAVNYGYTF.

The chain has TRBV2 and TRBJ2-1, with 11 bases lining up with TRBD2. After removal of 5 bases from V and 8 bases from J, the junction contained 5 bases not matched to a gene. The V gene's germline CDR1 is SNHLY and CDR2 FYNNEI. The CDR3 contains 14 residues. CDR3 in amino acids: CASSTTSGKDEQFF. The CDR3, as DNA: TGTGCCAGCAGTACGACTAGCGGGAAGGATGAGCAGTTCTTC. Filled out from reference TRBV2 and TRBJ2-1, the complete variable domain reads EPEVTQTPSHQVTQMGQEVILRCVPISNHLYFYWYRQILGQKVEFLVSFYNNEISEKSEIFDDQFSVERPDGSNFTLKIRSTKLEDSAMYFCASSTTSGKDEQFFGPGTRLTVL.

V usage is TRBV29-1 and J usage is TRBJ1-1, with D perhaps TRBD1 (5 bases). CDR1 and CDR2 from the germline V gene are SQVTM and ANQGSEA. The CDR3 is 13 residues long. V was clipped by 7 bases and J by 1 base, with 13 bases between them. The CDR3 spells CSGQPQGNTEAFF. The CDR3 coding sequence is TGCAGCGGCCAGCCCCAGGGGAACACTGAAGCTTTCTTT. The entire variable domain, with the rest obtained from reference TRBV29-1 and TRBJ1-1, is as follows: SAVISQKPSRDICQRGTSLTIQCQVDSQVTMMFWYRQQPGQSLTLIATANQGSEATYESGFVIDKFPISRPNLTFSTLTVSNMSPEDSSIYLCSGQPQGNTEAFFGQGTRLTVV.

The J gene is TRBJ2-7, the V gene TRBV4-2; 10 bases are a match to TRBD2. Germline CDR1 is LGHNA and CDR2 is YNFKEQ. Trimming removed 2 bases from V and 0 bases from J; junction bases left unmatched: 13. The CDR3 has 19 residues. The CDR3 region is CASSQLLAGSGTSSYEQYF. Here the CDR3 DNA reads TGTGCCAGCAGCCAACTACTAGCGGGATCGGGTACGAGCTCCTACGAGCAGTACTTC.